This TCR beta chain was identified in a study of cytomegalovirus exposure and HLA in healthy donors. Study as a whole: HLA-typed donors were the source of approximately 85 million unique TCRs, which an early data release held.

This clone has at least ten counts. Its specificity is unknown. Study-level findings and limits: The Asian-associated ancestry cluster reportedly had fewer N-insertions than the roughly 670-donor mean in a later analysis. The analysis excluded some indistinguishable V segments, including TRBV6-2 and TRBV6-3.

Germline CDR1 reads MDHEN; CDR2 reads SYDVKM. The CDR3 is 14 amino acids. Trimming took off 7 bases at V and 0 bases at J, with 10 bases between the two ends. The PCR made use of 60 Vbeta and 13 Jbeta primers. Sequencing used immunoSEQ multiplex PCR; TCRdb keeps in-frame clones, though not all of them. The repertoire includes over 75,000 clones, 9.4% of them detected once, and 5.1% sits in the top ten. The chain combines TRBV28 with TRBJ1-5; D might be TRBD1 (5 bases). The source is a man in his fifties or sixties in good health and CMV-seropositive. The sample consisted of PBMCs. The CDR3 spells CASIRQNSNQPQHF. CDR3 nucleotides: TGTGCCAGCATAAGACAGAATAGCAATCAGCCCCAGCATTTT.